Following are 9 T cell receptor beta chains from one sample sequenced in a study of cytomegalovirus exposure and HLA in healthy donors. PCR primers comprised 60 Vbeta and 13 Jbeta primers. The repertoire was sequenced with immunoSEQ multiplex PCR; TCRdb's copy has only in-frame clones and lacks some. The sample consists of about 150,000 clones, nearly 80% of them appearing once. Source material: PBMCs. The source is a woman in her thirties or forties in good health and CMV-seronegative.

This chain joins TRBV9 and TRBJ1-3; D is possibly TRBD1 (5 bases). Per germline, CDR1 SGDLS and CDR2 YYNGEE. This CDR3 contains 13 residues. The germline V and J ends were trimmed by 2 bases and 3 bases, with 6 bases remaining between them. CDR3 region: CASSVRDGNTIYF. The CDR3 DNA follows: TGTGCCAGCAGCGTCAGGGATGGAAACACCATATATTTT.

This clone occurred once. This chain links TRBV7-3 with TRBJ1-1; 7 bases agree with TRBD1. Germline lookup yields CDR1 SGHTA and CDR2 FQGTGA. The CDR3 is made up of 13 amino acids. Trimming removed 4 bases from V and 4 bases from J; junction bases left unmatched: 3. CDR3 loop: CASSSQGGTEAFF. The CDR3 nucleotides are TGTGCCAGCAGCTCCCAGGGGGGCACTGAAGCTTTCTTT.

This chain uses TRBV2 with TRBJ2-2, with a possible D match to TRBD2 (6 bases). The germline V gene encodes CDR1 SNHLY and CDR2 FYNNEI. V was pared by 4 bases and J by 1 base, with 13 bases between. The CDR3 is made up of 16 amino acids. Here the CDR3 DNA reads TGTGCCAGCAGTGTCCAGGGAGGAGGGAACACCGGGGAGCTGTTTTTT. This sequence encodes CASSVQGGGNTGELFF.

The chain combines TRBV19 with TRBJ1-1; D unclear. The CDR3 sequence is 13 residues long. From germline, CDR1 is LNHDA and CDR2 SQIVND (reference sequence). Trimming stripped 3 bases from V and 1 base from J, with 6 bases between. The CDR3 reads CASSIYRNTEAFF. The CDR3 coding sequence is TGTGCCAGTAGTATTTACAGGAACACTGAAGCTTTCTTT.

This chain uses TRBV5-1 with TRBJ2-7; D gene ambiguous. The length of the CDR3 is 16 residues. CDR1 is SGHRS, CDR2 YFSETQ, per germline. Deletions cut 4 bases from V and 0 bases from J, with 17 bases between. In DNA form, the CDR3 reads TGCGCCAGCAGCCTGGGTGAGAACCCGTACTCCTACGAGCAGTACTTC. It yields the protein CASSLGENPYSYEQYF.

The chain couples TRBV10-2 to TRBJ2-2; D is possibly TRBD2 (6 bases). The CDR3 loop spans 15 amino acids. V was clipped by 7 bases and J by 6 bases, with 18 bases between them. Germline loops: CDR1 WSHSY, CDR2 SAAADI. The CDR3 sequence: CASTPPGLRSGELFF. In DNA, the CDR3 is TGCGCCAGCACCCCCCCGGGACTCCGATCCGGGGAGCTGTTTTTT.

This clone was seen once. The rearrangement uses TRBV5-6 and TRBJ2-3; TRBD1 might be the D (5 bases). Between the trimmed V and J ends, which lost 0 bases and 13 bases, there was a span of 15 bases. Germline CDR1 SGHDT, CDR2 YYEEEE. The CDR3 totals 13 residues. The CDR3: CASSLDGQGSEYF. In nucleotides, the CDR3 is TGTGCCAGCAGCTTGGACGGGCAGGGTTCCGAGTATTTT.

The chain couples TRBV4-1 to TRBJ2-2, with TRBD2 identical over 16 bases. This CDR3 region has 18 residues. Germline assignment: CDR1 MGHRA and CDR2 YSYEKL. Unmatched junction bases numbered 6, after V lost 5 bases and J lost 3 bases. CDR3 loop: CASSFGTSGGAYTGELFF. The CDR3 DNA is TGCGCCAGCAGCTTCGGGACTAGCGGGGGGGCCTACACCGGGGAGCTGTTTTTT.

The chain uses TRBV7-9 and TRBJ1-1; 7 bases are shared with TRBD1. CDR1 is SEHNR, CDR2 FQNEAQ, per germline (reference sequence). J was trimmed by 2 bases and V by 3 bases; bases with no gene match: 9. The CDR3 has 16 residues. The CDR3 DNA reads TGTGCCAGCAGCTTTAGTCTCAGGGGGGACAACACTGAAGCTTTCTTT. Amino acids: CASSFSLRGDNTEAFF.